This T cell receptor beta chain was identified in a study of cytomegalovirus exposure and HLA in healthy donors listed by TCRdb under 2017. Looking at the study overall: According to an earlier analysis of several hundred of the donors, about 190 million T cells yielded 100 million or so unique TCR beta sequences and less than 300 Gb of sequence data. An early release covering 550 to 700 HLA-typed donors comprised roughly 300 gigabases of sequencing data and around 80 million unique TCR sequences. The genetic ancestry cluster associated with self-reported Caucasian donors included around four fifths of the roughly 380 genotyped donors. The study was designed to test whether signatures of past pathogen exposure could be identified by cataloging public T cell receptors. The study used immunosequencing to profile the T cell repertoires of several hundred subjects and linked those repertoires to cytomegalovirus serostatus. Along with the approximately 620-subject first cohort, a separate validation cohort of over 90 different subjects was used. To predict cytomegalovirus infection status, the study brought together high-throughput TCR immunosequencing, statistical association of individual TCRs with disease status, and machine learning. To study patterns of TCR occurrence, a later analysis re-analyzed previously published TCR beta repertoires from around 660 donors and added high-resolution HLA genotyping. In the later analysis, no new phenotypic data were used to find candidate immune exposures; instead, reliance was placed on TCR beta sequences and their occurrence across donors. In an earlier analysis of several hundred of the donors, high-throughput TCR beta sequencing was used to judge whether each TCR beta V gene segment behaved as functional or pseudogenic. Donor age, sex, ethnicity and CMV serostatus were compiled alongside the repertoire data. A later genetic analysis used genome-wide SNP genotypes for about 55% of the 666 donors, treating that subset as a discovery cohort. All discovery cohort repertoires had been generated using a single sequencing platform. HLA typing included class I and class II loci at four-digit resolution. Typing coverage differed by locus: A, B, C, DRB1 and DQB1 were typed in roughly 620-630 donors, DQA1 in around 500, DPA1 in around 610, and DPB1 in 450 to 490. Because of strong linkage in the cohort, 4 to 6 DR-DQ haplotypes were treated as single units for association and clustering. On average, roughly 250,000 unique TCR beta nucleotide sequences were sequenced per donor among 398 genotyped donors of the cohort, with roughly 18% of those sequences being non-productive.

In its sample, this clone was seen a few times. This receptor's antigen is unknown. Nothing much larger sits one base from this clone, and base qualities are not available. In total, about 650 healthy bone marrow donors made up the cohort. All cohort members were sampled while nominally healthy, although unrecorded immune exposures were likely present. The donor tested CMV seronegative and was one of the 352 seronegative cohort members. Each donor provided a peripheral blood sample, and peripheral blood mononuclear cells were used for TCR beta sequencing. Genomic DNA extraction from the blood cell samples was performed with the Qiagen DNeasy Blood Extraction Kit. Library prep was done by the immunoSEQ multiplex PCR assay. For the multiplex PCR, a mixture combining 60 forward primers for TCR Vbeta segments and 13 reverse primers for TCR Jbeta segments was used. The CDR3 region of rearranged TCR beta genes was amplified from genomic DNA by a multiplex PCR assay. On the Illumina HiSeq System, the amplified TCR beta libraries were sequenced as 87-base-pair reads. The original pipeline was this. A later analysis counted 75 million to 100 million unique TCR beta chains across the 600 to 850 repertoires, and some 11 million of these chains were shared by at least two donors. To remove PCR and sequencing errors, raw reads were error-corrected and collapsed into unique sequences using a nearest-neighbor algorithm that merged closely related sequences. To assign V, D and J gene segments, CDR3 sequences were aligned to IMGT reference sequences. For a sequence to be retained, at least a six-nucleotide match to both a V gene segment and a J gene segment was required. Rearrangements were classified as productive when the CDR3 lacked stop codons and remained in frame with V and J, and all other rearrangements were classified as non-productive. Following IMGT convention, CDR3 was defined as the stretch from the second conserved V-encoded cysteine up to the conserved J-encoded phenylalanine. The earlier analysis of about 500 of the donors excluded sequences that lacked an unambiguous match to a single V gene segment. In an earlier analysis of several hundred of the donors, V segments were called functional above 56.7% productive rearrangements and were called segregating when the between-donor standard deviation exceeded 5%. To diagnose cytomegalovirus status from the catalog of TCR beta chain sequences, a statistical classification framework was built. V and J gene assignment, in a later analysis, came from comparing TCR nucleotide sequences with IMGT/GENE-DB human TR gene sequences. Using the TCRdist pipeline, a later analysis assigned CDR3 sequences along with most-parsimonious VDJ recombination scenarios. In a later analysis, every TCR beta chain was defined by the combination of its CDR3 amino acid sequence and its V-gene family, and reads without a unique V-gene family were dropped. As a way to deal with suspected cross-contamination and a sequencing artifact, a later analysis dropped 592 nucleotide sequences that were highly shared and had low generation probability. For each public chain, a later analysis derived a clonal expansion index from normalized ranks of inferred template counts within each repertoire. Generation probabilities in a later analysis came from a VDJ recombination model fitted to out-of-frame rearrangements, and those results were checked against IGoR. In a later analysis, TCR-TCR, TCR-HLA and TCR-CMV co-occurrence was scored with hypergeometric tests, and a repertoire-size bias correction was applied to TCR pairs. False discovery rates were estimated in a later analysis by permuting HLA or CMV assignments 20 times. In a later analysis, co-occurring TCRs were grouped with DBSCAN, and TCRdist sequence similarity was added when clustering was performed within HLA-allele-positive subsets. Co-occurrence clustering excluded repertoires with fewer than 30,000 or more than 120,000 public chains, plus five with anomalous nucleotide sharing. TCRdb limited this immuneACCESS table to in-frame rearrangements with V and J called. A share of clones is missing; checked studies link under half to unresolved V genes, and the rest is unexplained. V and J calls and clone size are given by that table; D and trimming were obtained from the DNA. The table for this sample lists about 210,000 clones; about 88% of them were counted only once. Jointly, the top ten make up roughly 0.33% of the sample.

The paper's findings and limits, for the study overall: Most CMV-associated TCR beta chains appeared to be HLA-restricted in a later analysis, and the HLA associations seemed to be driven largely by CMV exposure. According to a later genetic analysis, donors in an Asian-associated ancestry cluster had fewer N-insertions in productive TCRs than the roughly 670-donor mean. According to the authors, the approach could potentially be generalized to other disease states and immunological phenotypes. Some IMGT-functional V segments, including TRBV6-2 and TRBV6-3, could not be distinguished by the 87-base-pair reads and were therefore excluded. A cluster of highly shared sequence variants was judged likely to be a technical artifact of the sequencing pipeline. The study gave a list of about 170 TCR beta chains associated with cytomegalovirus. In a later analysis, TCR association rates were found to vary across HLA loci, with the most associated TCRs seen for DRB1 alleles and the fewest for HLA-C alleles. Specific HLA alleles were associated with around 18,000 TCR beta sequences at a false discovery rate of 0.05 in a later analysis. An association between a missense DCLRE1C variant and V-gene and J-gene trimming of TCR beta chains was found in a later genetic analysis and replicated in an independent cohort. Cytomegalovirus status was reported to be diagnosed by the classifier with high specificity and sensitivity in both the original and validation cohorts. Assigning TCR associations to individual alleles was difficult when HLA alleles, especially DR and DQ, strongly co-occurred. Because some donors lacked HLA typing at each locus, the association tests relied only on the typed subset. Several of the top co-occurrence clusters appeared to be linked to parvovirus B19, influenza, CMV and Epstein-Barr virus, according to a later analysis. The cohort was sequenced for TCR beta chains only, and without alpha or paired-chain data the features that could be detected were limited. Immune exposure information for the cohort was limited to CMV serostatus. Because counts were too low, about 18 rarely observed V segments, including chromosome 9 orphons, were excluded from the earlier analysis of 587 of the donors. In vitro tests confirmed that a few of the cytomegalovirus-associated TCR beta chains recognize cytomegalovirus antigens. Most TCR sequences were seen in very few donors, while some public TCRs were found in many individuals. A further reported finding was that TCR beta sequences accurately predicted the HLA-A and HLA-B alleles for most subjects in the first cohort. A later analysis found that HLA-associated TCR beta chains were more clonally expanded and had lower generation probabilities than equally common non-associated chains. Linkage disequilibrium might explain the correlated functional status among segregating V segments, but an unknown experimental factor could not be excluded. In an earlier analysis of about 600 of the donors, most TCR beta V segments appeared in productive rearrangements about 87% or about 30% of the time, broadly matching IMGT annotations. Sequencing depth was assumed to be roughly uniform across donors in the presence/absence analyses, though that assumption may not hold.

The CDR3 runs 14 residues from the cysteine to the phenylalanine. CDR3 DNA only is kept here, 42 bases in frame from base 1. V lost 1 base and J lost 10 bases, and the count of bases not matched to a germline gene is 8. Looking up the germline V gene yields CDR1 SGHDN and CDR2 FVKESK. The sample was PBMCs. The clonotype was recovered from a woman in her thirties in good health and CMV-seronegative. The rearrangement combines TRBV14 with TRBJ1-1; 8 middle bases align to TRBD1. The nucleotide sequence reads as follows: TGTGCCAGCAGCCAAGGTCGTTTGGGACAGGTAGCTTTCTTT. Its protein is CASSQGRLGQVAFF.